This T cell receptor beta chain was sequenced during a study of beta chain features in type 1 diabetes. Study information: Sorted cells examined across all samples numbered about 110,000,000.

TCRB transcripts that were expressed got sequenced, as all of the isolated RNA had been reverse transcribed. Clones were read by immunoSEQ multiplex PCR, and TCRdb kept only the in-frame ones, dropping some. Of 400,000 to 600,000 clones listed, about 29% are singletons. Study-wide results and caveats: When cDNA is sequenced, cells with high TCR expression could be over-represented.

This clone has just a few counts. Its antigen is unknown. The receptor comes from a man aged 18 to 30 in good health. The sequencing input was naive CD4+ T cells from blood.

The CDR3 loop reads CAGSLSPGLISYEQYF. The CDR3 nucleotides read TGCGCCGGCTCCCTTTCTCCCGGACTCATCTCCTACGAGCAGTACTTC. The rearrangement uses TRBV23-1 and TRBJ2-7; D might be TRBD2 (5 bases). TRBV23-1 belongs to the ORF category, with a function that is uncertain. The CDR3 is made up of 16 amino acids. V was shortened by 11 bases and J by 0 bases, with 23 bases between the two germline ends.